This note documents a single TCR beta chain sequence. Its antigen is unknown. TCRdb keeps only in-frame clones here, not all; method: immunoSEQ multiplex PCR. The repertoire holds about 820,000 clones, with nearly 95% as singletons. The V gene end was trimmed by 8 bases and the J gene end by 10 bases; junction bases not matched to a gene: 8. The CDR3 sequence is 12 residues long. Germline V gene sequence: CDR1 SNHLY, CDR2 FYNNEI. The data stem from a study of shared clonotypes between healthy human individuals. CD45RO-negative cells were positively selected for CCR7, leaving out terminally differentiated effector memory CD45RA+ cells. Overall study results and limits: The researchers took only blood, and tissue repertoires probably look different. An effect of sequencing depth on clonotype sharing among donors was expected.

The sequencing input was naive CD8+ T cells sorted from blood. The J gene is TRBJ2-5, the V gene TRBV2, with 9 bases aligning to TRBD2. The sequence derives from a man in his thirties or forties in good health. This CDR3 is CASPSGAADQYF. CDR3 in DNA: TGTGCCAGCCCTAGCGGGGCTGCGGACCAGTACTTC.